The next 11 T cell receptor beta chains were all read from a single sample in a study of radiation and T cells in renal cell carcinoma. Time point here: blood 2 weeks post-SBRT. Indicated treatment: 15 Gy SBRT to primary tumor, nephrectomy 4 weeks later. The table came from immunoSEQ multiplex PCR; TCRdb's copy has only in-frame clones and leaves some out. The sample lists roughly 130,000 clones, over 75% occurring once. The starting material was blood, obtained from a patient whose treatment included radiotherapy and nephrectomy. The origin of the receptors is a woman in her fifties or sixties with renal cell carcinoma.

The chain joins TRBV2 to TRBJ2-7; perhaps TRBD2 as D (5 bases). Trimming removed 4 bases from V and 7 bases from J, with 23 bases in between. CDR3 length equals 16 residues. Per the germline V gene, CDR1 is SNHLY and CDR2 is FYNNEI. Here the CDR3 reads CASSVSGSSLGGEQYF. The CDR3 region has the DNA TGTGCCAGCAGTGTGTCAGGCAGTTCTCTAGGCGGGGAGCAGTACTTC.

This sequence joins TRBV4-2 and TRBJ2-7; D is possibly TRBD1 (6 bases). The V and J ends lost 0 bases and 1 base respectively, with 10 bases between them. Germline-derived CDR1 and CDR2 are LGHNA and YNFKEQ. This CDR3 region has 15 residues. This CDR3 is CASSQDNRVSYEQYF. The CDR3 coding sequence is TGTGCCAGCAGCCAAGATAACAGGGTTTCCTACGAGCAGTACTTC.

DNA of the CDR3: TGTGCCAGCAGTTACAGGGGGCTACGAGAGACCCAGTACTTC. It encodes CASSYRGLRETQYF. The chain is built from TRBV6-5 and TRBJ2-5; 7 nucleotides align to TRBD1. V lost 2 bases and J lost 4; bases outside the gene matches: 4. This CDR3 contains 14 residues. Germline assignment: CDR1 MNHEY and CDR2 SVGAGI.

The V call is TRBV27, the J call TRBJ2-5; 7 bases are a match to TRBD1. The V gene's germline CDR1 is MNHEY and CDR2 SMNVEV (reference sequence). V lost 6 bases and J lost 4; bases outside the gene matches: 8. This CDR3 has 14 residues. CDR3 sequence: CASRLQGKGETQYF. The CDR3 nucleotides read TGTGCCAGCAGATTACAGGGGAAAGGAGAGACCCAGTACTTC.

The V and J genes are TRBV5-3 and TRBJ1-1, with 9 bases identical to TRBD1. TRBV5-3 is reported as an ORF; its role is uncertain. V shed 2 bases, J shed 3 bases, and the junction held 11 bases outside the gene matches. CDR3 length: 17 residues. The CDR3 region has the DNA TGTGCCAGAAGCTTTATATTCCGGGACAGGGACCACACTGAAGCTTTCTTT. It translates to CARSFIFRDRDHTEAFF.

The genes are TRBV11-2 and TRBJ1-1; the D is unclear. The germline gives CDR1 SGHAT, CDR2 FQNNGV. V was pared by 1 base and J by 0 bases, with 21 bases between. The CDR3 extends over 19 amino acids. CDR3 sequence reads: CASSLARGGEGRLNTEAFF. The CDR3 DNA follows: TGTGCCAGCAGCTTAGCCCGAGGCGGAGAAGGAAGACTGAACACTGAAGCTTTCTTT.

The V call is TRBV7-3, the J call TRBJ2-1, with unresolved D. Germline lookup yields CDR1 SGHTA and CDR2 FQGTGA. This CDR3 region has 14 residues. The V gene lost 1 base and the J gene lost 6 bases, with 10 bases spanning the gap. CDR3 DNA: TGTGCCAGCAGCTTAAAGGCTAGTTTCAATGAGCAGTTCTTC. The encoded protein is CASSLKASFNEQFF.

The J gene is TRBJ2-7, the V gene TRBV5-4, with 12 bases identical to TRBD2. V shed 3 bases, J shed 3 bases, and the junction held 1 base outside the gene matches. There are 14 residues in the CDR3. The germline CDR1 and CDR2 sequences are SGHNT and YYREEE (reference sequence). CDR3 in DNA: TGTGCCAGCAGCTCTAGCGGGGGGGTCTACGAGCAGTACTTC. Protein: CASSSSGGVYEQYF.

J is TRBJ2-2 and V is TRBV2; tentative D call: TRBD1 (5 bases). This CDR3 comprises 15 residues. With 3 bases removed from V and 0 bases from J, the gap between germline ends came to 8 bases. CDR1 is SNHLY and CDR2 is FYNNEI in the germline V gene. The CDR3 loop is CASSDPRANTGELFF. In nucleotides, the CDR3 is TGTGCCAGCAGTGATCCCAGGGCGAACACCGGGGAGCTGTTTTTT.

The CDR3 loop reads CASGENRYTF. The DNA of the CDR3 is TGTGCCTCGGGCGAGAACCGCTACACCTTC. The chain has TRBV9 and TRBJ1-2; D call uncertain. Germline values: CDR1 SGDLS, CDR2 YYNGEE. The CDR3 totals 10 residues. Between the trimmed V and J ends, which lost 10 bases and 9 bases, there was a span of 13 bases. The variable domain in full, with the rest retrieved from reference TRBV9 and TRBJ1-2, is DSGVTQTPKHLITATGQRVTLRCSPRSGDLSVYWYQQSLDQGLQFLIQYYNGEERAKGNILERFSAQQFPDLHSELNLSSLELGDSALYFCASGENRYTFGSGTRLTVV.

V and J are TRBV7-8 and TRBJ1-5; D gene unclear. Germline V gene data show CDR1 as SGHVS and CDR2 as FQNEAQ. The CDR3 covers 15 residues. The V gene lost 1 base and the J gene lost 4 bases, with 11 bases spanning the gap. In DNA form, the CDR3 reads TGTGCCAGCAGCTTAGAAGGCCTCTTGAATCAGCCCCAGCATTTT. Its translation is CASSLEGLLNQPQHF.